One and the same sample provided the 17 T cell receptor beta chains below, sequenced in a study of blood T cell repertoires in COVID-19. Clones were sequenced by immunoSEQ multiplex PCR, and TCRdb holds only the in-frame ones, with some missing. The sample has approximately 280,000 clones, roughly 80% seen once; the top ten hold roughly 5.3%. Sequenced: PBMCs or T cells enriched from blood (not recorded which). The source is a man in his forties who had been exposed to COVID-19.

A few counts support this clone. This sequence joins TRBV4-1 and TRBJ2-5; TRBD1 is a possible D gene (5 bases). Germline V gene data show CDR1 as MGHRA and CDR2 as YSYEKL. Trimming left V 3 bases short and J 5 bases short, with 13 bases between. The CDR3 has 14 residues. DNA for the CDR3: TGCGCCAGCAGCCAGGTCAGGGTTGAGGAGACCCAGTACTTC. Amino acids: CASSQVRVEETQYF.

V and J are TRBV5-6 and TRBJ1-5, with TRBD1 matching over 9 bases. From germline, CDR1 is SGHDT and CDR2 YYEEEE. The CDR3 contains 14 residues. J was trimmed by 5 bases and V by 4 bases; bases with no gene match: 4. CDR3 residues: CASSPWDRDQPQHF. CDR3 DNA: TGTGCCAGCAGCCCGTGGGACAGGGATCAGCCCCAGCATTTT. Full variable domain (missing parts from reference TRBV5-6 and TRBJ1-5): DAGVTQSPTHLIKTRGQQVTLRCSPKSGHDTVSWYQQALGQGPQFIFQYYEEEERQRGNFPDRFSGHQFPNYSSELNVNALLLGDSALYLCASSPWDRDQPQHFGDGTRLSIL.

The sample holds many counts of this clone. J is TRBJ1-5 and V is TRBV7-2; D gene ambiguous. V was pared by 5 bases and J by 4 bases, with 15 bases between. The CDR3 has 15 residues. CDR1 is SGHTA, CDR2 FQGNSA, per germline. The CDR3 loop is CASSAYDTLNQPQHF. The CDR3 DNA reads as TGTGCCAGCAGCGCTTACGACACCCTAAATCAGCCCCAGCATTTT.

The genes are TRBV7-9 and TRBJ2-7; D possibly corresponds to TRBD2 (7 bases). The CDR3 length is 13 residues. Germline CDR1 is SEHNR and CDR2 is FQNEAQ (reference sequence). V lost 5 bases and J 7 bases, leaving 15 bases between the germline ends. The CDR3: CASSQGGEIEQYF. CDR3 sequence (DNA): TGTGCCAGCAGCCAAGGGGGGGAGATAGAGCAGTACTTC. The full variable domain, rest sourced from reference TRBV7-9 and TRBJ2-7, is DTGVSQNPRHKITKRGQNVTFRCDPISEHNRLYWYRQTLGQGPEFLTYFQNEAQLEKSRLLSDRFSAERPKGSFSTLEIQRTEQGDSAMYLCASSQGGEIEQYFGPGTRLTVT.

The chain has TRBV7-6 and TRBJ2-7; the match to TRBD2 covers 8 bases. V shed 4 bases, J shed 3 bases, and the junction held 14 bases outside the gene matches. Germline CDR1 reads SGHVS; CDR2 reads FNYEAQ. The CDR3 runs to 17 residues. The CDR3 protein is CASSSEWGAGESYEQYF. DNA of the CDR3: TGTGCCAGCAGCTCCGAGTGGGGAGCGGGAGAGAGCTACGAGCAGTACTTC.

This chain connects TRBV6-2 or TRBV6-3 to TRBJ2-3; 9 bases align to TRBD2. This CDR3 region has 18 residues. CDR1 and CDR2 (germline): MNHEY, SVGEGT. V was pared by 2 bases and J by 0 bases, with 9 bases of the junction left unmatched. The CDR3 DNA reads TGTGCCAGCAGTTACGTGACTAGCGGCAGAATTAGCACAGATACGCAGTATTTT. Translated, it gives CASSYVTSGRISTDTQYF.

The chain combines TRBV19 with TRBJ2-7; 9 nucleotides align to TRBD1. V was pared by 6 bases and J by 0 bases, with 12 bases of the junction left unmatched. This CDR3 has 17 residues. Germline V gene lookup returns CDR1 LNHDA and CDR2 SQIVND (reference sequence). CDR3 sequence (DNA): TGTGCCAGTAGCCATCAGGGGGGACAGGGAATCTCCTACGAGCAGTACTTC. This sequence encodes CASSHQGGQGISYEQYF.

For the CDR3, the DNA is TGTGCCAGTAGCGCGAAGGAGAAGCAGTACTTC. It codes for CASSAKEKQYF. The chain couples TRBV19 to TRBJ2-7; D is undetermined. This CDR3 is built from 11 residues. Trimming left V 6 bases short and J 8 bases short, with 11 bases between. Germline lookup yields CDR1 LNHDA and CDR2 SQIVND (reference sequence). Filled out from reference TRBV19 and TRBJ2-7, the complete variable domain reads DGGITQSPKYLFRKEGQNVTLSCEQNLNHDAMYWYRQDPGQGLRLIYYSQIVNDFQKGDIAEGYSVSREKKESFPLTVTSAQKNPTAFYLCASSAKEKQYFGPGTRLTVT.

This clone was observed a handful of times. The rearrangement links TRBV27 to TRBJ1-3; 9 bases are a match to TRBD1. V shed 5 bases and J 6 bases; nucleotides not matched to a gene: 8. Germline V gives CDR1 MNHEY, CDR2 SMNVEV (reference sequence). This CDR3 spans 15 amino acids. CDR3 protein: CASSPWTGAANTIYF. DNA of the CDR3: TGTGCCAGCAGTCCGTGGACAGGGGCCGCAAACACCATATATTTT.

The rearrangement joins TRBV9 to TRBJ2-1, with TRBD2 matching over 10 bases. V gave up 2 bases and J gave up 3 bases; unmatched junction bases: 5. The CDR3 runs 16 residues. Germline CDR1 and CDR2: SGDLS and YYNGEE. CDR3 DNA: TGTGCCAGCAGCGTTAAAGGGACTAGCGTCTACAATGAGCAGTTCTTC. Amino acids: CASSVKGTSVYNEQFF. Supplemented by reference TRBV9 and TRBJ2-1, the full variable domain reads DSGVTQTPKHLITATGQRVTLRCSPRSGDLSVYWYQQSLDQGLQFLIQYYNGEERAKGNILERFSAQQFPDLHSELNLSSLELGDSALYFCASSVKGTSVYNEQFFGPGTRLTVL.

This clone was recorded once. CDR3 in DNA: TGTGCCAGCAGCTCAGAAGGGCGACAGGGGGAAAAGAGTAACTATGGCTACACCTTC. Protein: CASSSEGRQGEKSNYGYTF. The V call is TRBV5-5, the J call TRBJ1-2, with TRBD1 identical over 9 bases. The CDR3 is made up of 19 amino acids. CDR1 is SGHKS and CDR2 is YYEKEE in the germline V gene (reference sequence). Trimming took 3 bases from V and 1 from J; bases not matched to a gene: 16.

The rearrangement links TRBV11-2 to TRBJ2-1; 7 bases are shared with TRBD2. Germline CDR1 SGHAT, CDR2 FQNNGV. V was clipped by 7 bases and J by 5 bases; unmatched bases: 17. The CDR3 covers 17 residues. In DNA form, the CDR3 reads TGTGCCAGCATCCCTAGTTGGGTGGGGAGGGAGGACAATGAGCAGTTCTTC. Amino acids: CASIPSWVGREDNEQFF.

This chain links TRBV10-2 with TRBJ2-1; 9 bases map to TRBD2. The CDR3 runs 15 residues. The V and J ends lost 9 bases and 7 bases, in that order; junction bases with no gene match: 13. CDR1 is WSHSY, CDR2 SAAADI, per germline. The CDR3: CASGGGSGRMNEQFF. DNA of the CDR3: TGCGCCAGTGGGGGAGGTAGCGGGAGAATGAATGAGCAGTTCTTC.

This clone was picked up many times. The rearrangement joins TRBV3-1 (or the pseudogene TRBV3-2) to TRBJ2-1; D uncertain. CDR3 length: 14 residues. Germline V gives CDR1 LGHDT, CDR2 YNNKEL (reference sequence). V was shortened by 1 base and J by 9 bases, with 13 bases between the two germline ends. The CDR3 coding sequence is TGTGCCAGCAGCCAAGGTCCCCAAAGCCCTGAGCAGTTCTTC. Amino acids: CASSQGPQSPEQFF.

The chain employs TRBV5-1 and TRBJ2-2; 8 nucleotides align to TRBD2. After removal of 2 bases from V and 1 base from J, the junction contained 4 bases not matched to a gene. The CDR3 loop spans 16 amino acids. The germline CDR1 and CDR2 sequences are SGHRS and YFSETQ. The CDR3: CASSFAAGGNTGELFF. Here the CDR3 DNA reads TGCGCCAGCAGCTTCGCGGCGGGAGGGAACACCGGGGAGCTGTTTTTT.

This clone showed up just once. The CDR3 sequence is CATGVLAGSSYEQYF. CDR3 nucleotides: TGTGCCACCGGGGTCCTAGCGGGAAGCTCCTACGAGCAGTACTTC. V and J are TRBV24-1 and TRBJ2-7; the match to TRBD2 covers 9 bases. After removal of 9 bases from V and 0 bases from J, the junction contained 8 bases not matched to a gene. This CDR3 has 15 amino acids. Germline V gene data show CDR1 as KGHDR and CDR2 as SFDVKD.

The chain recombines TRBV12-5 with TRBJ2-7; D gene unclear. The CDR3 has 12 residues. The germline CDR1 and CDR2 sequences are LGHNT and FRNRAP. With 6 bases removed from V and 1 base from J, the gap between germline ends came to 7 bases. The CDR3 sequence is CASGLGSYEQYF. The CDR3 DNA follows: TGTGCTAGTGGCCTCGGTTCCTACGAGCAGTACTTC.